One and the same sample provided the 5 T cell receptor beta chains below, sequenced in a study of T cell repertoires in cytomegalovirus infection. Their target antigens are unknown. TCRdb re-called the reads through MiXCR, storing one row per CDR3 protein. The sample has around 81,000 distinct CDR3 sequences; around 37% are singletons. This specimen consisted of CD8+ T cells from cultured PBMCs, obtained from culture after CMV antigen stimulation. Receptors were obtained from a human donor in good health (CMV status not recorded). Some clones in this sample may be carry-over from other donors' samples.

This clonotype was seen ten or more times. This chain uses TRBV7-8 with TRBJ2-7; possibly TRBD1 or TRBD2 for D (5 bases each). Germline CDR1 and CDR2: SGHVS and FQNEAQ. Trimming cost V 6 bases and J 0 bases, with 15 bases left between them. The CDR3 is 15 residues long. The CDR3 sequence is CASRHLGRSSYEQYF. The DNA of the CDR3 is TGTGCCAGCAGACACCTGGGACGCAGCTCCTACGAGCAGTACTTC.

In this sample, this clonotype turned up a few times. The chain employs TRBV4-2 and TRBJ2-2; D gene ambiguous. V dropped 3 bases and J dropped 1 base, with 18 bases sitting between them. Germline values: CDR1 LGHNA, CDR2 YNFKEQ. This CDR3 spans 18 amino acids. The CDR3 DNA follows: TGTGCCAGCAGCCAGGAAAAAACTCATATGCAGAACACCGGGGAGCTGTTTTTT. Its translation: CASSQEKTHMQNTGELFF.

About this clonotype: As the CDR3 is not closed by the conserved phenylalanine or tryptophan, this likely results from a read error. The rearrangement uses TRBV12-3 or TRBV12-4 and TRBJ1-2; D is unclear. CDR3 length: 14 residues. Trimming shortened V by 3 bases and J by 3 bases, and 11 bases separated the two germline ends. The CDR3, as DNA: TGTGCCAGCAGTTTGGCTGGCATATACTATGGCTACACCATC. Translating it yields CASSLAGIYYGYTI.

The chain couples TRBV25-1 to TRBJ1-1; no clear D. V lost 3 bases and J lost 3, with 26 bases in between. The CDR3 runs 19 residues. The germline gives CDR1 MGHDK, CDR2 SYGVNS. Here the CDR3 reads CASSDTGGRNLRVYTEAFF. The DNA for the CDR3 is TGTGCCAGCAGTGATACGGGAGGAAGGAATCTTAGAGTGTACACTGAAGCTTTCTTT.

This clonotype turned up a few times. V gene TRBV6-1 combines with J gene TRBJ2-3, with TRBD2 matching over 11 bases. The germline gives CDR1 MNHNS, CDR2 SASEGT. CDR3 length: 16 amino acids. Losses at the gene ends were 10 bases for V and 3 bases for J; bases not matched to a gene: 12. The CDR3 is CATTSGGLPGTDTQYF. In DNA, the CDR3 is TGTGCCACCACTAGCGGGGGCCTCCCCGGGACAGATACGCAGTATTTT.